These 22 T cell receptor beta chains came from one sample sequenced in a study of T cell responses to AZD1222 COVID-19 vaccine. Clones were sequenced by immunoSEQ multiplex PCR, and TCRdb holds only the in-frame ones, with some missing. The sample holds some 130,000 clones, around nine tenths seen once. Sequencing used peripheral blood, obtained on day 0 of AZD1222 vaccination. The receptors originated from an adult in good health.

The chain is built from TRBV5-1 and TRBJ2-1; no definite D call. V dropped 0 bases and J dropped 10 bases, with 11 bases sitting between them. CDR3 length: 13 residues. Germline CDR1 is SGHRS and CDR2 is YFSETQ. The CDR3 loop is CASSLASTKEQFF. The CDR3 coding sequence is TGCGCCAGCAGCTTGGCCTCTACCAAGGAGCAGTTCTTC.

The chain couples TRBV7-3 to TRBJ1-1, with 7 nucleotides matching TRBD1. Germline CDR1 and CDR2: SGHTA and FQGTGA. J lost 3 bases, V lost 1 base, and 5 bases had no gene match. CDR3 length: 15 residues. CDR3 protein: CASSLKGGADTEAFF. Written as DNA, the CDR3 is TGTGCCAGCAGCTTAAAAGGGGGCGCGGACACTGAAGCTTTCTTT.

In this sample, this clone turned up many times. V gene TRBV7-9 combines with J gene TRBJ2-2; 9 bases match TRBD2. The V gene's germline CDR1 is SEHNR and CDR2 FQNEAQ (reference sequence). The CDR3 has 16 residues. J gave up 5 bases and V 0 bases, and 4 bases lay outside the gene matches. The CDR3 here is CASSLASGSSTGELFF. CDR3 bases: TGTGCCAGCAGCTTAGCTAGCGGGAGTAGTACCGGGGAGCTGTTTTTT.

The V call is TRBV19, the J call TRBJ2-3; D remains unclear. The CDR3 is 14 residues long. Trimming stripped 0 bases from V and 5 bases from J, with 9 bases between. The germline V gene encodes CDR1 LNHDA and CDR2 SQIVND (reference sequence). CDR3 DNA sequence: TGTGCCAGTAGTATAGATCTGACTCTAGATACGCAGTATTTT. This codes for CASSIDLTLDTQYF.

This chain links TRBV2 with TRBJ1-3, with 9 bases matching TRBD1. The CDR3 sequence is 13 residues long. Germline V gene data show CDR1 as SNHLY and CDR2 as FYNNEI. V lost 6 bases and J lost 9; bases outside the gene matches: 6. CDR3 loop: CASSVGQGTTIYF. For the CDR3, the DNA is TGTGCCAGCAGCGTAGGACAGGGGACCACCATATATTTT.

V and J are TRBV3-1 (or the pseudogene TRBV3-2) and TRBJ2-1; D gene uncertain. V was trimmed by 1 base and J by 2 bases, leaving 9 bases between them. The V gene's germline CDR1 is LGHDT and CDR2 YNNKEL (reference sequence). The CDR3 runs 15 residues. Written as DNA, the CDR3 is TGTGCCAGCAGCCAAGGCCGAACGGCCTACAATGAGCAGTTCTTC. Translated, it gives CASSQGRTAYNEQFF.

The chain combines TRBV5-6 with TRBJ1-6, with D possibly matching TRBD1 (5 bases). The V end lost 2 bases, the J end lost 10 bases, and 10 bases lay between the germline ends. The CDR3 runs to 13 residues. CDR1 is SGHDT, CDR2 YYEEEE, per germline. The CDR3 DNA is TGTGCCAGCAGCTTCACAGGAAACTCACCCCTCCACTTT. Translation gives CASSFTGNSPLHF.

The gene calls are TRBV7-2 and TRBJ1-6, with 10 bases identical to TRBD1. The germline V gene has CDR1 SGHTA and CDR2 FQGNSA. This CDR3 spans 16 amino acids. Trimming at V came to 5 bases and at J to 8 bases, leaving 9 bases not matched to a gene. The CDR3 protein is CASSRGTGASHSPLHF. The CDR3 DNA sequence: TGTGCCAGCAGCCGCGGGACAGGGGCGTCGCATTCACCCCTCCACTTT.

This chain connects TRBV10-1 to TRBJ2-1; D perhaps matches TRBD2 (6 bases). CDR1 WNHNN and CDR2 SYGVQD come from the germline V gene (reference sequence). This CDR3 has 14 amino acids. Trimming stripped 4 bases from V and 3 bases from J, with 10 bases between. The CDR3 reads CASSGDSDYNEQFF. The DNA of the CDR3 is TGCGCCAGCAGTGGGGACTCGGACTACAATGAGCAGTTCTTC.

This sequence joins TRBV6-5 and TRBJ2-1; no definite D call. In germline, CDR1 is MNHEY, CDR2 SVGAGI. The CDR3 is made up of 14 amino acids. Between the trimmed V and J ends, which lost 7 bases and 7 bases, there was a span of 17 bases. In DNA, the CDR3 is TGTGCCAGCACCATAAATGAAGGTGGAAATGAGCAGTTCTTC. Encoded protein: CASTINEGGNEQFF.

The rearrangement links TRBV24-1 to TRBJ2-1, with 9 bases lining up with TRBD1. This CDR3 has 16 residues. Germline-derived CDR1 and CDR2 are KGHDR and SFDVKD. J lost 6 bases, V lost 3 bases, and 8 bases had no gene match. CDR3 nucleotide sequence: TGTGCCACCAGTGATGCTGGGGACAGGGTGGGCAATGAGCAGTTCTTC. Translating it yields CATSDAGDRVGNEQFF.

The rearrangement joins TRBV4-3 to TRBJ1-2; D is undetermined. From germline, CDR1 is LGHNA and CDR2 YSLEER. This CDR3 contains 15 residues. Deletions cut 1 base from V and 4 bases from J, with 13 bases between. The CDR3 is CASSQGGRVGYGYTF. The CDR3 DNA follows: TGCGCCAGCAGCCAAGGGGGTAGGGTAGGCTATGGCTACACCTTC.

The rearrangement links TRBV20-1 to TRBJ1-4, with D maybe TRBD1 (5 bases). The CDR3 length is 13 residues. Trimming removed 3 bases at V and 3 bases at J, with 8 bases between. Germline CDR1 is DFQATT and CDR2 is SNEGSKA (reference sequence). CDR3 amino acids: CSASSGPNEKLFF. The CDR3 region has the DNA TGCAGTGCTAGTTCAGGGCCTAATGAAAAACTGTTTTTT.

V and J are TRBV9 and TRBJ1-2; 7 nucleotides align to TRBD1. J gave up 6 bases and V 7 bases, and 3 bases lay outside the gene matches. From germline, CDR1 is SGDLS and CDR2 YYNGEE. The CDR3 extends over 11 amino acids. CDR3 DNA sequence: TGTGCCAGCGGGGGACAGCATGGCTACACCTTC. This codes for CASGGQHGYTF.

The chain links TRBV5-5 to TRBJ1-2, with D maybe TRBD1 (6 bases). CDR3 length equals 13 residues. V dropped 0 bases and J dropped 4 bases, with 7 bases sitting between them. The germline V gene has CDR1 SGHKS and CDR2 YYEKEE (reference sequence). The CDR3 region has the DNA TGTGCCAGCAGCTTGGGAGGGGGCTATGGCTACACCTTC. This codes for CASSLGGGYGYTF.

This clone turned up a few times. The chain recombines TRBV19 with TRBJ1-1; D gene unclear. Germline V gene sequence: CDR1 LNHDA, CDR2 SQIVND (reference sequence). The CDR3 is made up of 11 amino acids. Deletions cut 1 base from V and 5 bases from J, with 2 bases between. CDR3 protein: CASSIGTEAFF. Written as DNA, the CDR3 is TGTGCCAGTAGTATAGGGACTGAAGCTTTCTTT.

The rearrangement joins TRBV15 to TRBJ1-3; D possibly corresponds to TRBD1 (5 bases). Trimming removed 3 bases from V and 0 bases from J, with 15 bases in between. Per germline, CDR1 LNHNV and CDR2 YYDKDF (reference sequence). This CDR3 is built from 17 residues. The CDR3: CATSSEFSDSSGNTIYF. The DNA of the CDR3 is TGTGCCACCAGCAGTGAGTTTTCTGACAGCTCTGGAAACACCATATATTTT.

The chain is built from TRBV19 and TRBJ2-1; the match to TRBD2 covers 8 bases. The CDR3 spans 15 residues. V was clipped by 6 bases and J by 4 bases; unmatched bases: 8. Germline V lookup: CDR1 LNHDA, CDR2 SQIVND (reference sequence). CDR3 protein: CASSPSGRGYNEQFF. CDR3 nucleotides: TGTGCCAGTAGCCCAAGCGGGAGAGGATACAATGAGCAGTTCTTC. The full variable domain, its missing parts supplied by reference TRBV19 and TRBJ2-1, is DGGITQSPKYLFRKEGQNVTLSCEQNLNHDAMYWYRQDPGQGLRLIYYSQIVNDFQKGDIAEGYSVSREKKESFPLTVTSAQKNPTAFYLCASSPSGRGYNEQFFGPGTRLTVL.

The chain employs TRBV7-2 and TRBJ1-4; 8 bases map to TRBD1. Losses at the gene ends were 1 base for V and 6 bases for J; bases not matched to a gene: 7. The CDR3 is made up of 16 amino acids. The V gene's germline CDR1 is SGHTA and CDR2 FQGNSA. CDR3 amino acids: CASSLGGQGYDEKLFF. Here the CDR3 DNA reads TGTGCCAGCAGCTTAGGAGGACAGGGCTACGATGAAAAACTGTTTTTT.

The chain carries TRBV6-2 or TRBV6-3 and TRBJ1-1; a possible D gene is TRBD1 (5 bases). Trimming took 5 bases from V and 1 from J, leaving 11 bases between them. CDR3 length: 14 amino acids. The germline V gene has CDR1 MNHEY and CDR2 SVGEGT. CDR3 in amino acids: CASSPWDGNTEAFF. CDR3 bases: TGTGCCAGCAGTCCCTGGGACGGGAACACTGAAGCTTTCTTT.

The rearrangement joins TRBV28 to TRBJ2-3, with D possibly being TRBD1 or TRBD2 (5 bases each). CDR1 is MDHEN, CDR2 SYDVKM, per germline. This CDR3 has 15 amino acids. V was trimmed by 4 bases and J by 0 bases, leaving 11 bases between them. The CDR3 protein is CASSSERGSTDTQYF. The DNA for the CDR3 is TGTGCCAGCAGTTCTGAGAGGGGTAGCACAGATACGCAGTATTTT.

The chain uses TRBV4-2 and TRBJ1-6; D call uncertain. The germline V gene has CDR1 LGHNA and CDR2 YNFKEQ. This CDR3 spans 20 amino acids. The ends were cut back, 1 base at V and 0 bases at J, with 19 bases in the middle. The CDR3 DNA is TGTGCCAGCAGCCAAGTGGCGGGTTTTCCCATTAGCTCCTATAATTCACCCCTCCACTTT. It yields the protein CASSQVAGFPISSYNSPLHF.